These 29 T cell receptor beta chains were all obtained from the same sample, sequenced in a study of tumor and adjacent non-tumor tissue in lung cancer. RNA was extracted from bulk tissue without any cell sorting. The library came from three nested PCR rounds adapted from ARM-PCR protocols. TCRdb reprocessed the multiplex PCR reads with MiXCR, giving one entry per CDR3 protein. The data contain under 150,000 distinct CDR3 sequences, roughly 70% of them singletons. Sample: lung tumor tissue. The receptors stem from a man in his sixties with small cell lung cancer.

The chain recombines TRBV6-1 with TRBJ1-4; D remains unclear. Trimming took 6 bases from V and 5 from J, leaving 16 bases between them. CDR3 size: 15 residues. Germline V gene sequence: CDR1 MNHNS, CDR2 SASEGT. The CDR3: CASRAPWGPNEKLFF. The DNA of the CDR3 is TGTGCCAGCAGAGCCCCTTGGGGTCCCAATGAAAAACTGTTTTTT.

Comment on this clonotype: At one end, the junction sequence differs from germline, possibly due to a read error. Here the CDR3 reads CVSSQITGTDSNQPQHF. The CDR3 DNA follows: TGCGTCAGCAGCCAGATCACCGGTACGGATAGCAATCAGCCCCAGCATTTT. The rearrangement joins TRBV4-1 to TRBJ1-5; D unresolved. The germline gives CDR1 MGHRA, CDR2 YSYEKL. The CDR3 has 17 amino acids.

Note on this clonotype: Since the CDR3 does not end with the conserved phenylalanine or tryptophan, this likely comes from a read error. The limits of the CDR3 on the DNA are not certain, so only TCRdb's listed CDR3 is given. The chain's CDR3 is CSARDDRGAWTQYS. The chain carries TRBV20-1 and TRBJ2-5; the table's D call, TRBD1, has no DNA check behind it. Germline V gives CDR1 DFQATT, CDR2 SNEGSKA (reference sequence). Ends included, the CDR3 has 14 residues.

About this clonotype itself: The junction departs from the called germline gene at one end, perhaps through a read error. The CDR3 loop reads CAGSQQTSGENQPQHF. In DNA form, the CDR3 reads TGCGCCGGCAGCCAACAAACCTCAGGGGAAAATCAGCCCCAGCATTTT. The chain is built from TRBV4-1 and TRBJ1-5; D is possibly TRBD1 (6 bases). Germline V gene lookup returns CDR1 MGHRA and CDR2 YSYEKL. The CDR3 extends over 16 amino acids.

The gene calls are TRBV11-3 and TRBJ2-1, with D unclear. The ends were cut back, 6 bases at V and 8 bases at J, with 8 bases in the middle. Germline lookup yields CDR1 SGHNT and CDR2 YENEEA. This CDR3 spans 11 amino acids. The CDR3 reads CASRRMYEQFF. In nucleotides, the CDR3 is TGTGCCAGCAGGAGGATGTATGAGCAGTTCTTC.

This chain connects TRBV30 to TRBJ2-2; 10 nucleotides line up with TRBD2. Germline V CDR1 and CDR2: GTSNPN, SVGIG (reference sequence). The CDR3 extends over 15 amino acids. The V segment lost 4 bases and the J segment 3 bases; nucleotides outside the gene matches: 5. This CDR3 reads CAWTWTSGHTGELFF. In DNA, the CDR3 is TGTGCCTGGACCTGGACTAGCGGTCACACCGGGGAGCTGTTTTTT. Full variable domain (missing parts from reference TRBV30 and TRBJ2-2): SQTIHQWPATLVQPVGSPLSLECTVEGTSNPNLYWYRQAAGRGLQLLFYSVGIGQISSEVPQNLSASRPQDRQFILSSKKLLLSDSGFYLCAWTWTSGHTGELFFGEGSRLTVL.

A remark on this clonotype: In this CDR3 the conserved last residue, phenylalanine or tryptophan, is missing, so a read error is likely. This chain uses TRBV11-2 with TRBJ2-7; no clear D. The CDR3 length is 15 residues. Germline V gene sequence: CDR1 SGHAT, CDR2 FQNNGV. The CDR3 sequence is CASSLASSDSYEQYI. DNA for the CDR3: TGTGCCAGTAGCTTAGCTTCTAGTGACTCCTACGAGCAGTACATC.

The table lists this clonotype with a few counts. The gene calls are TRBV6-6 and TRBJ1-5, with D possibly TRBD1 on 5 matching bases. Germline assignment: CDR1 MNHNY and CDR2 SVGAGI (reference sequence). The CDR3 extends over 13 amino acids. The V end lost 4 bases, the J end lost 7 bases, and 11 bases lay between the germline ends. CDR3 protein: CASSFQGGQPQHF. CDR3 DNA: TGTGCCAGCAGTTTCCAGGGTGGGCAGCCCCAGCATTTT.

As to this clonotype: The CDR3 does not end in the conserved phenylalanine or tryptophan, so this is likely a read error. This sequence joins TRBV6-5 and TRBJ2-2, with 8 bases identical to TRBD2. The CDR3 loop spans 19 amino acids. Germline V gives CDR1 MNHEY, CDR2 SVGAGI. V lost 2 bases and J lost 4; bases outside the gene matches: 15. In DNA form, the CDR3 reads TGTGCCAGCAGTTACCCCCCTAACGGACCCCGGGGGGGCACCGGGGAGCTGTTTTAT. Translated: CASSYPPNGPRGGTGELFY.

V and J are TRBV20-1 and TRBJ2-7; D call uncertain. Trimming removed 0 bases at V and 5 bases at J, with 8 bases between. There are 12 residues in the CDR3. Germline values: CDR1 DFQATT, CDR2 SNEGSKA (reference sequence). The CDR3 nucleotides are TGCAGTGCTAGAGAAGGCAGCCACGAGCAGTACTTC. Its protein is CSAREGSHEQYF.

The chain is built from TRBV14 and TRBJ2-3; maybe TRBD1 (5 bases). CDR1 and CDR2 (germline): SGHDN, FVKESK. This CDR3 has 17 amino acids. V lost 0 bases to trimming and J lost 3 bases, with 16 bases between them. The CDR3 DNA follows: TGTGCCAGCAGCCAAGATCCGCCAGGGTGGATGACAGATACGCAGTATTTT. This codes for CASSQDPPGWMTDTQYF.

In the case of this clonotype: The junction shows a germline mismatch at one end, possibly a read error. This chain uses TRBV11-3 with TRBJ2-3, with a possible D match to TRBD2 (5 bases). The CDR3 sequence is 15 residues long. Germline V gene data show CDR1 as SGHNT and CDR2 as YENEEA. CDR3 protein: CASSLEGADTDKQYF. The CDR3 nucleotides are TGTGCCAGCAGCCTGGAAGGAGCGGATACAGATAAGCAGTATTTT.

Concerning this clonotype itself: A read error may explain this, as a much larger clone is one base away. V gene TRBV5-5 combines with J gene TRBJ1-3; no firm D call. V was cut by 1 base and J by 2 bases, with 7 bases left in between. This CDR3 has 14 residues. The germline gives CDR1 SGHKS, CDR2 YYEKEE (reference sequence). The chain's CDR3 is CASSLLVAGNTIYF. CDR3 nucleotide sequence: TGTGCCAGCAGCTTGTTGGTGGCTGGAAACACCATATATTTT.

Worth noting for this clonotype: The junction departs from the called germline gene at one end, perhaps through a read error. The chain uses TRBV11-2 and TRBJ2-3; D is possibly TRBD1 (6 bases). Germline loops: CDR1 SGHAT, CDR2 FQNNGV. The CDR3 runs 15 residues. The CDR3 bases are TGTGCCAGCAGGCCGGGGCAGGGGCATGCAGATCCGCAGTATTTT. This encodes CASRPGQGHADPQYF.

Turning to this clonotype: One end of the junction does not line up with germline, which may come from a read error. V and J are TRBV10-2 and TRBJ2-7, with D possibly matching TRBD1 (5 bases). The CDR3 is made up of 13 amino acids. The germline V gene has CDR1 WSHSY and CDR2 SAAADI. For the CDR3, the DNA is TGCGCCAGCAGCCGACAGATCCTCCACGAGCATTACTTC. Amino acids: CASSRQILHEHYF.

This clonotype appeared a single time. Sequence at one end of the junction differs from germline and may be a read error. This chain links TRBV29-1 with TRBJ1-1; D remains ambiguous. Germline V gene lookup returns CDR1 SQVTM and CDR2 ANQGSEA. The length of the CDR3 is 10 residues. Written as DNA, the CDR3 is TGCAGCGTTGGGCGCCCTGAAACTCTCTTT. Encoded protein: CSVGRPETLF.

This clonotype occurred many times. CDR3 region: CASRYGSGYNEQFF. The CDR3 nucleotides are TGTGCCAGCAGGTATGGTAGCGGATACAATGAGCAGTTCTTC. This chain uses TRBV12-3 or TRBV12-4 with TRBJ2-1; weak D call: TRBD2 (6 bases). The CDR3 runs 14 residues. V was cut by 6 bases and J by 4 bases, with 13 bases left in between.

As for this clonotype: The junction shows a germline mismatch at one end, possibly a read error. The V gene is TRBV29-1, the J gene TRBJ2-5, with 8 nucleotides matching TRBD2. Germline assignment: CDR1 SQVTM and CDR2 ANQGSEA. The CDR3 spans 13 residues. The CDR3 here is CSVGAGVQETQNF. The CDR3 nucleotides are TGCAGCGTTGGAGCGGGAGTCCAAGAGACCCAGAACTTC.

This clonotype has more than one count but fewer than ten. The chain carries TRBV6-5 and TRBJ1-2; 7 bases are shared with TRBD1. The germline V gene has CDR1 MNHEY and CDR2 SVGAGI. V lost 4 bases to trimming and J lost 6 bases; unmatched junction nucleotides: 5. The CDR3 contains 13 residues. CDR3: CASSSTGVHGYTF. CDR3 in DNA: TGTGCCAGCAGTTCCACAGGGGTCCATGGCTACACCTTC.

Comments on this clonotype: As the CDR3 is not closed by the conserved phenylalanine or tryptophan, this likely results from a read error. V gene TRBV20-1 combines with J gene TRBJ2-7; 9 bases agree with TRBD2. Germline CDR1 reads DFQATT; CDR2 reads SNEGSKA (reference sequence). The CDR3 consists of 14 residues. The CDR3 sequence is CSAMTSGNSYEQYI. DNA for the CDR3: TGCAGTGCAATGACTAGCGGAAATTCCTATGAGCAGTACATC.

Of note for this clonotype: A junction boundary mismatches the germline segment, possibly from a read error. The CDR3 sequence: CASSLAVGTSYKEQSF. CDR3 nucleotides: TGTGCCAGCAGCTTAGCGGTGGGGACCTCCTACAAAGAGCAGTCCTTC. The rearrangement links TRBV11-2 to TRBJ2-1; D is possibly TRBD1 or TRBD2 (5 bases each). Germline V CDR1 and CDR2: SGHAT, FQNNGV. The CDR3 runs to 16 residues.

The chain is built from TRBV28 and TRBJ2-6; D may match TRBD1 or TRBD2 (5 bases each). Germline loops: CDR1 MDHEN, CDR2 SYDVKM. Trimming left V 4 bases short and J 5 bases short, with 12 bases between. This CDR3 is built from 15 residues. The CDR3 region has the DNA TGTGCCAGCAGTTCGAGGGGCGCTAGGGCCAACGTCCTGACTTTC. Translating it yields CASSSRGARANVLTF. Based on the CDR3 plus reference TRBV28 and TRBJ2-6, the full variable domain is DVKVTQSSRYLVKRTGEKVFLECVQDMDHENMFWYRQDPGLGLRLIYFSYDVKMKEKGDIPEGYSVSREKKERFSLILESASTNQTSMYLCASSSRGARANVLTFGAGSRLTVL.

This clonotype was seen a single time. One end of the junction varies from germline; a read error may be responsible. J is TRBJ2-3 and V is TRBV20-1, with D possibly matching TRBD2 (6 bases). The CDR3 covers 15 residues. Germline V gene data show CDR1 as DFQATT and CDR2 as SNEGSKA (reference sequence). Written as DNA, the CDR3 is TGCAGTGCTAGAGATATGGGACTCGGAAAGGATATGCAGTATTTT. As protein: CSARDMGLGKDMQYF.

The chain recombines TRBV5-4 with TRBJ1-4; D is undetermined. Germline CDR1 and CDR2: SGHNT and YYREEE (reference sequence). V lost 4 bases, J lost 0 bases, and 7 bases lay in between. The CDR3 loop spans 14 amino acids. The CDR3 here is CASSLSATNEKLFF. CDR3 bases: TGTGCCAGCAGCCTATCCGCAACTAATGAAAAACTGTTTTTT.

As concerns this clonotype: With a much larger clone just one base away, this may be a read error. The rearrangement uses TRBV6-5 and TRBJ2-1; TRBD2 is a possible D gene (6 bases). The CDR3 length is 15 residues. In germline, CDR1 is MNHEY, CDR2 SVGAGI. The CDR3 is CATSYSPGAPNEQFF. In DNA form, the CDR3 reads TGTGCCACCAGTTACTCGCCGGGAGCTCCCAATGAGCAGTTCTTC.

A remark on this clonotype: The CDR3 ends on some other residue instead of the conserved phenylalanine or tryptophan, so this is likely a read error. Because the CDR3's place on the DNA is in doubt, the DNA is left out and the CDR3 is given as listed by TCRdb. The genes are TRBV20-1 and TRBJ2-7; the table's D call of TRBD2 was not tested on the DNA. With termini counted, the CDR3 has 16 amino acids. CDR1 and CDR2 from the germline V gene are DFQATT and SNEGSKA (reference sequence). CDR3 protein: CSASTTESGMGGEQYL.

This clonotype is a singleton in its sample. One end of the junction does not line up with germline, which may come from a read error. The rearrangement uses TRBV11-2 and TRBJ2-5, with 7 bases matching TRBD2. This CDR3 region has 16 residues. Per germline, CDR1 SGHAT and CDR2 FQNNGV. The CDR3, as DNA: TGTGTCAGCAGTTTATCATCGAGGGAGGGGCAAGAGACCCAGTACTTC. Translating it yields CVSSLSSREGQETQYF.

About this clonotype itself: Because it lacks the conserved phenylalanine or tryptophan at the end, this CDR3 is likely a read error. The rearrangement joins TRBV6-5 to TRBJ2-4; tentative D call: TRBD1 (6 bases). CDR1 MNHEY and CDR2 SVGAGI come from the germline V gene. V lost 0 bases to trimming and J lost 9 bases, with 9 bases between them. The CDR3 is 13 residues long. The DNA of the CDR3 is TGTGCCAGCAGTTACTCTCCAGGGGTCATTCAGTACCTC. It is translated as CASSYSPGVIQYL.

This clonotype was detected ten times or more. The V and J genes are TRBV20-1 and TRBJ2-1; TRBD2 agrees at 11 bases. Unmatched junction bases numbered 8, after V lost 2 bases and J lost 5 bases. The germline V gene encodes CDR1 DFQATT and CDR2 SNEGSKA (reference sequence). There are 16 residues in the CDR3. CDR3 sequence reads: CSARSSGTSGHNEQFF. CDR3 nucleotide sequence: TGCAGTGCTAGAAGCTCCGGGACTAGCGGCCACAATGAGCAGTTCTTC.